The source of this TCR beta chain is a study of OX40 agonist ivuxolimab in advanced cancers. Findings and caveats of the study: Within 6 weeks, CD4+ and CD8+ blood T cells expanded clonally at 0.1 to 3.0 mg/kg.

TCRdb keeps only in-frame clones here, not all; method: immunoSEQ multiplex PCR. The sample shows approximately 70,000 clones, around nine tenths of them seen only once. Patients were excluded for autoimmune disease history or systemic immunosuppression. V gave up 4 bases and J gave up 4 bases; unmatched junction bases: 6. Germline CDR1 and CDR2: SGHTS and YDEGEE. This CDR3 has 14 residues. Only one count was recorded for this clone. The antigen is unknown. The chain combines TRBV5-8 with TRBJ1-2; 8 nucleotides align to TRBD1. The sample here was CD4+ or CD8+ T cells sorted from blood, taken in a trial of the OX40 agonist ivuxolimab. The origin of this receptor is an adult with an advanced solid tumor such as melanoma, head and neck, liver or kidney cancer. CDR3 DNA sequence: TGTGCCAGCAGCCTAGGACAGGGAATCTATGGCTACACCTTC. Translation: CASSLGQGIYGYTF.